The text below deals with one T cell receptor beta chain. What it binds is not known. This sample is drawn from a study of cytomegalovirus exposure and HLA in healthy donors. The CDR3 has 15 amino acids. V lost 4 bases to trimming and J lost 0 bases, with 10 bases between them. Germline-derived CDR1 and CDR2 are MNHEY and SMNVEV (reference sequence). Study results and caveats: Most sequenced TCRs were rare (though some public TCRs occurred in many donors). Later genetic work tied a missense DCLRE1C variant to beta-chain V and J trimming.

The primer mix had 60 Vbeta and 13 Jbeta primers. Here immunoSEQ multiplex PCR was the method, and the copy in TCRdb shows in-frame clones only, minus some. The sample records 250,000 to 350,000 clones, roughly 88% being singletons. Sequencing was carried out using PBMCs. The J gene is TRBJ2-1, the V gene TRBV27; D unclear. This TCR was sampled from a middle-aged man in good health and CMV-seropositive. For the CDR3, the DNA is TGTGCCAGCAGTTGGGCCCCGAGCTCCTACAATGAGCAGTTCTTC. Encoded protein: CASSWAPSSYNEQFF.